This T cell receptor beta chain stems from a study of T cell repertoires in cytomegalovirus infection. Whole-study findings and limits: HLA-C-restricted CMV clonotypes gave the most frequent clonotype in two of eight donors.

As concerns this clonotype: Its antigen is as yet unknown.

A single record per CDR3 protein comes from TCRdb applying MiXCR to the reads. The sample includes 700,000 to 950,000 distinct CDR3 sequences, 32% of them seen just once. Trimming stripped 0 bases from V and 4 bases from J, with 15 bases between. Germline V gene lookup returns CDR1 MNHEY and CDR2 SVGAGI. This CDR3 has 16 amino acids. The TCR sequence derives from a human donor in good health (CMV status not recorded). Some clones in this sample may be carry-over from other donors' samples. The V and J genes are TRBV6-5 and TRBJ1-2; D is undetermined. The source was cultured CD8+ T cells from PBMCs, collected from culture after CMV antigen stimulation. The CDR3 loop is CASSYSLSELTYGYTF. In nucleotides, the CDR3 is TGTGCCAGCAGTTACTCGCTCTCAGAACTTACCTATGGCTACACCTTC.